What follows describes a single TCR beta chain. As yet, its antigen is unknown. The entry originates in a study of T cell responses to AZD1222 COVID-19 vaccine. Study-wide findings and caveats: Seropositive AZD1222 recipients at baseline numbered only five or six. Donors skewed white British and female; clonal diversity was possibly underestimated.

This table comes from immunoSEQ multiplex PCR, and its TCRdb copy is limited to in-frame clones, with some not included. Among 80,000 to 90,000 clones, 91% were seen once, and the ten largest hold less than 5.5%. The germline V gene has CDR1 MDHEN and CDR2 SYDVKM. Trimming pared 3 bases from V and 0 bases from J, leaving 12 bases between. The CDR3 is 15 amino acids. V is TRBV28 and J is TRBJ2-7, with D perhaps TRBD1 (6 bases). The TCR was taken from an adult in good health. Sample: peripheral blood, taken on day 0 of MenACWY control vaccination. CDR3 region: CASSFGGHSSYEQYF. The CDR3 DNA reads as TGTGCCAGCAGTTTTGGGGGACACTCCTCCTACGAGCAGTACTTC.